This T cell receptor (beta chain) was identified during a study of early T cells in non-severe SARS-CoV-2 infection (dated by TCRdb to about 2021). Looking at the study overall: TCR sequencing used bulk RNA from unsorted whole blood, so alpha and beta chains could not be paired. Overall study results and their limits: VDJdb matching was skewed toward anti-spike CD8 responses and likely underestimated virus-specific expansions by missing private and CD4 specificities.

This clonotype was seen more than once but under ten times. Its antigen remains undetermined. No much larger clone is present one base from it, and per-base qualities are unavailable. A case-control design nested within a healthcare worker cohort in London, UK, was used, with weekly nasopharyngeal swab PCR tests and blood sampling performed. Between 23 and 31 March 2020, the week of the UK lockdown, healthcare workers were enrolled and then followed up weekly for as long as 16 weeks. Library creation used 5' RACE. Sequencing relied on a NextSeq 500. Unique molecular identifiers were attached to individual cDNA molecules in the TCR library protocol so that sequencing error and PCR bias could be corrected. Sequencing covered both TCR alpha and beta chains, and within each sample the abundances of alpha and beta sequences were tightly co-correlated. The authors processed their data as follows. Decombinator V4 was used to annotate TCR sequences for V gene, J gene and CDR3. Expanded TCRs were defined as changing significantly between any two time points under a Poisson model with p below 0.0001. Abundances of TCRs were expressed as counts per million after normalisation to the total number of TCRs sequenced in each sample. VDJdb, accessed 1 November 2021, was searched for CMV, EBV and SARS-CoV-2 annotated TCRs, excluding TCRs annotated for multiple antigens. The public reads were run again by TCRdb, first through fastp at Q25 and then through MiXCR, and only productive beta chains were kept. Here each entry gathers all rows of one CDR3 protein and keeps the most common genes and DNA. TCRdb, rather than the study authors, made the V and J calls. A total of tens of thousands of distinct CDR3 sequences appear in this sample, approximately 14% of them only once. Clones ranked in the top ten supply about 1.5% of the sample.

The sequencing sample was made of whole blood. This TCR derives from an adult who was a healthcare worker with PCR-confirmed SARS-CoV-2 infection or an uninfected control (not recorded which).

CDR3 loop: CSVELLSGANVLTF. The bases are TGCAGCGTTGAACTGCTCTCTGGGGCCAACGTCCTGACTTTC. The chain uses TRBV29-1 and TRBJ2-6; no D gene is confidently identified. The CDR3, from cysteine to phenylalanine, totals 14 residues. The entry retains the CDR3 DNA only, 42 bases that are in frame from base 1. Deletion took 2 bases off V and 0 bases off J, with a span of 5 bases between the germline ends. The CDR1 and CDR2 encoded by the germline V gene are SQVTM and ANQGSEA.